A selection of T cell receptor beta chains follows, all from one sample in a study of regulatory T cells in long-lasting Graves disease. TCRdb ran MiXCR on the multiplex PCR reads and lists one entry per CDR3 protein. This repertoire shows about 440,000 distinct CDR3 sequences, just under 15% found once; its top ten account for roughly a sixth. The data were also submitted as part of a second study, on T cells in Graves' hyperthyroidism and ophthalmopathy.

The sample consisted of peripheral blood mononuclear cells (PBMCs), taken at new diagnosis, from a patient treated with antithyroid drugs. The receptor set was obtained from a woman younger than 45 with Graves disease. Each CDR3 is given with its conserved first and last residue. Fields, in order: clone size, D gene, V gene, J gene, CDR3 DNA, CDR3 protein. D genes are given only for firm matches. The size field is filled for only some rows; it gives once, few, many or a size class.

size: many
D: TRBD2
V: TRBV7-3
J: TRBJ2-2
DNA: TGTGCCAGCATGGTTTCGGGAGGTGGAACCGGGGAGCTGTTTTTT
CDR3: CASMVSGGGTGELFF

size: NA
D: TRBD1
V: TRBV12-3/TRBV12-4
J: TRBJ1-1
DNA: TGTGCCAGCAGTCTCCAGGGGGCCGGCACTGAAGCTTTCTTT
CDR3: CASSLQGAGTEAFF

size: few
D: TRBD2
V: TRBV27
J: TRBJ2-7
DNA: TGTGCCAGCAGTTTATCACTAGCGGGAGTCAACGAGCAGTACTTC
CDR3: CASSLSLAGVNEQYF

size: NA
D: NA
V: TRBV20-1
J: TRBJ1-5
DNA: TGCAGTGCTGCAGCTCATAGCAATCAGCCCCAGCATTTT
CDR3: CSAAAHSNQPQHF

size: few
D: TRBD2
V: TRBV27
J: TRBJ2-5
DNA: TGTGCCAGCACCGGAATTTCACTAGCGGGAGGGCCTGAGACCCAGTACTTC
CDR3: CASTGISLAGGPETQYF

size: few
D: NA
V: TRBV7-2
J: TRBJ2-7
DNA: TGTGCCAGCAGCTTAGGATACAGTCGGAATGGGGCCTACGAGCAGTACTTC
CDR3: CASSLGYSRNGAYEQYF

size: NA
D: NA
V: TRBV20-1
J: TRBJ2-2
DNA: TGCAGTGCTAGAGATCTGGCTGCTCCGAACACCGGGGAGCTGTTTTTT
CDR3: CSARDLAAPNTGELFF

size: many
D: NA
V: TRBV2
J: TRBJ1-1
DNA: TGTGCCAGCAGTAGAGAAGCGAACACTGAAGCTTTCTTT
CDR3: CASSREANTEAFF

size: many
D: NA
V: TRBV6-2/TRBV6-3
J: TRBJ2-5
DNA: TGTGCCAGCAGTCGTGGCCGGGGAAGGGCAGAGACCCAGTACTTC
CDR3: CASSRGRGRAETQYF

size: many
D: TRBD2
V: TRBV20-1
J: TRBJ2-5
DNA: TGCAGTGCTAGAGATTTAGGGGCTACCAGAGCGGGAGTTGGAGAGACCCAGTACTTC
CDR3: CSARDLGATRAGVGETQYF

size: many
D: TRBD2
V: TRBV6-2/TRBV6-3
J: TRBJ2-1
DNA: TGTGCCAGCAGTGAAGGACTAGCGGGAGCGGGGCATAATGAGCAGTTCTTC
CDR3: CASSEGLAGAGHNEQFF

size: many
D: TRBD2
V: TRBV6-5
J: TRBJ2-5
DNA: TGTGCCAGCAGTTACCTCTCGTCGGGAGGGGCCCCAAGAGAGACCCAGTACTTC
CDR3: CASSYLSSGGAPRETQYF

size: many
D: NA
V: TRBV20-1
J: TRBJ2-1
DNA: TGCAGTGCTGTCCGGGGGTACCCCTACAATGAGCAGTTCTTC
CDR3: CSAVRGYPYNEQFF

size: many
D: TRBD2
V: TRBV7-3
J: TRBJ2-3
DNA: TGTGCCAGCAGCTTATCCCCAGGACTAGCGGTCACAGATACGCAGTATTTT
CDR3: CASSLSPGLAVTDTQYF

size: many
D: NA
V: TRBV24-1
J: TRBJ1-2
DNA: TGTGCCACCAGTGTCACGGCTAACTATGGCTACACCTTC
CDR3: CATSVTANYGYTF

size: many
D: TRBD1
V: TRBV27
J: TRBJ1-2
DNA: TGTGCCAGCAGTTTTGGACAGGGGGATAGTGATGGCTACACCTTC
CDR3: CASSFGQGDSDGYTF

size: many
D: NA
V: TRBV4-1
J: TRBJ1-1
DNA: TGCGCCAGCAGCGCAGGGGTAAATGAAGCTTTCTTT
CDR3: CASSAGVNEAFF

size: few
D: TRBD2
V: TRBV4-1
J: TRBJ2-5
DNA: TGCGCCAGCAGCCAAGTTCCTAGCGGGGGGCTACAAGAGACCCAGTACTTC
CDR3: CASSQVPSGGLQETQYF

size: many
D: NA
V: TRBV12-3/TRBV12-4
J: TRBJ1-3
DNA: TGTGCCAGCCGCACCCCCTTTGACAGGAGTGGAAACACCATATATTTT
CDR3: CASRTPFDRSGNTIYF

size: few
D: NA
V: TRBV12-3/TRBV12-4
J: TRBJ2-1
DNA: TGTGCCAGCAGTTTTGATCGGGGTTACAATGAGCAGTTCTTC
CDR3: CASSFDRGYNEQFF

size: many
D: NA
V: TRBV28
J: TRBJ2-1
DNA: TGTGCCAGCAGTCGCAGAATCGGACAGTACAATGAGCAGTTCTTC
CDR3: CASSRRIGQYNEQFF

size: many
D: NA
V: TRBV12-3/TRBV12-4
J: TRBJ1-1
DNA: TGTGCCAGCAGTTCGACAGATTTCTACACTGAAGCTTTCTTT
CDR3: CASSSTDFYTEAFF

size: NA
D: NA
V: TRBV7-3
J: TRBJ2-4
DNA: TGTGCCAGCAGCTTAGGCCAGGGGTGGGATGAGCAGTACTTC
CDR3: CASSLGQGWDEQYF

size: NA
D: NA
V: TRBV4-1
J: TRBJ1-1
DNA: TGCGCCAGCAGCCCTAGTCGACCGGGGGACACTGAAGCTTTCTTT
CDR3: CASSPSRPGDTEAFF

size: NA
D: TRBD2
V: TRBV11-2
J: TRBJ2-7
DNA: TGTGCCAGCAGCTTAGAGGCTAGCGGTACCTACGAGCAGTACTTC
CDR3: CASSLEASGTYEQYF

size: NA
D: NA
V: TRBV6-4
J: TRBJ1-6
DNA: TGTGCCAGGGGCTTAGCGGAAAATTCACCCCTCCACTTT
CDR3: CARGLAENSPLHF

size: many
D: NA
V: TRBV30
J: TRBJ2-3
DNA: TGTGCCTGGAGTGTAAGTGGGTTGCGCGCAGATACGCAGTATTTT
CDR3: CAWSVSGLRADTQYF

size: once
D: TRBD2
V: TRBV20-1
J: TRBJ2-1
DNA: TGCAGTGCTAGGGATCTCATAGCGGGAGGGCCACAGGAGCAGTTCTTC
CDR3: CSARDLIAGGPQEQFF